The clone carrying this T cell receptor beta chain was recorded once. Its antigen is still unknown. The repertoire was sequenced with immunoSEQ multiplex PCR; TCRdb's copy has only in-frame clones and lacks some. The data show about 50,000 clones, with roughly 92% seen just once and about 15% held by the top ten. This entry belongs to a study of siplizumab effects on memory and regulatory T cells. Study results and caveats: Treg-derived clones made up an average of approximately 64% of mappable alloreactive CD4+ clones with siplizumab and 25% to 30% in controls. Siplizumab significantly reduced alloreactive sequences traceable to unstimulated CD4+ memory cells. Naive T cells appeared more varied than memory cells and looked like key alloresponse contributors.

Germline assignment: CDR1 SGHAT and CDR2 FQNNGV. The CDR3 is made up of 16 amino acids. The V gene lost 1 base and the J gene lost 10 bases, with 22 bases spanning the gap. This TCR was sampled from a human donor in good health. The V call is TRBV11-2, the J call TRBJ1-1; D not certain. Sequences were obtained from CD8+ T cells sorted from blood. The CDR3 protein is CASSLVATSGRFGAFF. CDR3 sequence (DNA): TGTGCCAGCAGCTTAGTAGCGACGTCTGGTAGGTTTGGAGCTTTCTTT.